These 20 T cell receptor beta chains share one sample of origin, sequenced in a study of technical replicates of blood from four donors. The assay was immunoSEQ multiplex PCR, and TCRdb's table has in-frame clones only and misses some. The sample shows about 83,000 clones, 85% to 95% of them seen only once. Sequenced input: T cells isolated from PBMCs. The receptor source for this set is a human donor in good health.

The chain recombines TRBV2 with TRBJ1-1; D is unclear. CDR3 length: 10 amino acids. Trimming took 5 bases from V and 7 from J, leaving 5 bases between them. Germline CDR1 and CDR2: SNHLY and FYNNEI. The CDR3: CASSMSEAFF. The DNA for the CDR3 is TGTGCCAGCAGTATGAGTGAAGCTTTCTTT.

This clone appeared a single time. V usage is TRBV9 and J usage is TRBJ2-7, with D perhaps TRBD1 (6 bases). Germline lookup yields CDR1 SGDLS and CDR2 YYNGEE. V dropped 0 bases and J dropped 2 bases, with 9 bases sitting between them. The CDR3 covers 14 residues. The CDR3 region has the DNA TGTGCCAGCAGCGTAGCCGGACAGACCTACGAGCAGTACTTC. It encodes CASSVAGQTYEQYF. Supplemented by reference TRBV9 and TRBJ2-7, the full variable domain reads DSGVTQTPKHLITATGQRVTLRCSPRSGDLSVYWYQQSLDQGLQFLIQYYNGEERAKGNILERFSAQQFPDLHSELNLSSLELGDSALYFCASSVAGQTYEQYFGPGTRLTVT.

The V gene is TRBV7-8, the J gene TRBJ2-7, with TRBD2 matching 9 bases. This CDR3 region has 15 residues. V lost 3 bases, J lost 0 bases, and 3 bases stayed unmatched. The germline V gene has CDR1 SGHVS and CDR2 FQNEAQ. As DNA, the CDR3 is TGTGCCAGCAGCTTGCGGGAGGGAGTCTCCTACGAGCAGTACTTC. This codes for CASSLREGVSYEQYF. The entire variable domain, with the rest obtained from reference TRBV7-8 and TRBJ2-7, is as follows: GAGVSQSPRYKVAKRGQDVALRCDPISGHVSLFWYQQALGQGPEFLTYFQNEAQLDKSGLPSDRFFAERPEGSVSTLKIQRTQQEDSAVYLCASSLREGVSYEQYFGPGTRLTVT.

With respect to this clone: Relative to the germline gene, one junction end is altered; a read error may explain this. The V gene is TRBV5-4, the J gene TRBJ1-2; 8 nucleotides line up with TRBD1. Per the germline V gene, CDR1 is SGHNT and CDR2 is YYREEE (reference sequence). The length of the CDR3 is 14 residues. The CDR3 DNA is TGTGCCAGCAGTTTGGACAGGGTGGGACAGGGCTACACCTTC. Protein sequence: CASSLDRVGQGYTF.

The chain carries TRBV28 and TRBJ1-5; D is unresolved. CDR3 length: 12 amino acids. The germline V gene has CDR1 MDHEN and CDR2 SYDVKM. The V end was cut by 8 bases, the J end by 4 bases, with 9 bases between. CDR3 DNA sequence: TGTGCCAGCTTGCAGACTAATCAGCCCCAGCATTTT. Amino acid sequence: CASLQTNQPQHF.

The chain has TRBV27 and TRBJ2-7, with D perhaps TRBD1 (6 bases). V was clipped by 6 bases and J by 2 bases, with 17 bases between them. Germline CDR1 MNHEY, CDR2 SMNVEV (reference sequence). The CDR3 totals 15 residues. CDR3: CASRSLGGNTYEQYF. CDR3 bases: TGTGCCAGCAGGAGCTTAGGGGGAAATACCTACGAGCAGTACTTC.

The J gene is TRBJ1-5, the V gene TRBV29-1; D may be TRBD1 (5 bases). This CDR3 is built from 14 residues. V gave up 6 bases and J gave up 0 bases, with 12 bases separating them. Per the germline V gene, CDR1 is SQVTM and CDR2 is ANQGSEA. CDR3 sequence (DNA): TGCAGCGTCCAAGGGGCTAATAGCAATCAGCCCCAGCATTTT. Its translation is CSVQGANSNQPQHF.

The chain's CDR3 is CASSFSDRATNTEAFF. DNA of the CDR3: TGCGCCAGCAGCTTCTCGGACAGGGCCACGAACACTGAAGCTTTCTTT. V usage is TRBV5-1 and J usage is TRBJ1-1; 8 bases map to TRBD1. This CDR3 contains 16 residues. Germline loops: CDR1 SGHRS, CDR2 YFSETQ. Unmatched junction bases numbered 7, after V lost 2 bases and J lost 1 base.

This clone was picked up one time. This chain joins TRBV11-2 and TRBJ2-7; D is uncertain. V was shortened by 1 base and J by 6 bases, with 13 bases between the two germline ends. This CDR3 is built from 14 residues. Germline CDR1 SGHAT, CDR2 FQNNGV. CDR3 region: CASSLGAPSLEQYF. For the CDR3, the DNA is TGTGCCAGCAGCTTAGGGGCTCCCAGCCTCGAGCAGTACTTC.

The chain employs TRBV19 and TRBJ1-1; 8 nucleotides agree with TRBD1. This CDR3 has 15 amino acids. J was trimmed by 3 bases and V by 5 bases; bases with no gene match: 8. Per germline, CDR1 LNHDA and CDR2 SQIVND (reference sequence). The CDR3 loop is CASSPVQGADTEAFF. The CDR3 nucleotides are TGTGCCAGTAGTCCGGTCCAGGGGGCGGACACTGAAGCTTTCTTT.

This clone appeared once. The chain employs TRBV2 and TRBJ1-1, with a possible D match to TRBD1 (6 bases). V was shortened by 9 bases and J by 0 bases, with 14 bases between the two germline ends. The germline V gene encodes CDR1 SNHLY and CDR2 FYNNEI. CDR3 length: 14 amino acids. Written as DNA, the CDR3 is TGTGCCAGGCCGAAGGGGGTTGTGAACACTGAAGCTTTCTTT. Translated, it gives CARPKGVVNTEAFF.

This chain uses TRBV2 with TRBJ1-2; D possibly corresponds to TRBD1 (6 bases). With 1 base removed from V and 4 bases from J, the gap between germline ends came to 13 bases. This CDR3 comprises 15 residues. CDR1 and CDR2 (germline): SNHLY, FYNNEI. This CDR3 reads CASSEGRGAPYGYTF. Written as DNA, the CDR3 is TGTGCCAGCAGTGAAGGCAGGGGCGCTCCCTATGGCTACACCTTC.

The chain combines TRBV5-4 with TRBJ2-2; 12 bases are a match to TRBD1. V dropped 5 bases and J dropped 6; count of bases not matched to a gene: 8. Germline V gene lookup returns CDR1 SGHNT and CDR2 YYREEE (reference sequence). This CDR3 region has 16 residues. The CDR3 DNA is TGTGCCAGCAGGGACGGGACAGGGGGCGCCGCCGGGGAGCTGTTTTTT. Encoded protein: CASRDGTGGAAGELFF.

The gene calls are TRBV5-4 and TRBJ1-5; no reliable D call. The CDR3 spans 15 residues. Trimming left V 0 bases short and J 6 bases short, with 13 bases between. CDR1 is SGHNT, CDR2 YYREEE, per germline (reference sequence). This CDR3 is CASSLDQAQVQPQHF. As DNA, the CDR3 is TGTGCCAGCAGCTTGGACCAAGCCCAGGTTCAGCCCCAGCATTTT.

The V call is TRBV5-1, the J call TRBJ2-2; maybe TRBD1 (7 bases). The CDR3 sequence is 18 residues long. Germline lookup yields CDR1 SGHRS and CDR2 YFSETQ. V lost 5 bases to trimming and J lost 4 bases, with 24 bases between them. Written as DNA, the CDR3 is TGCGCCAGCAGTCCCGGGTCCGGGGGCCGGGACAGCACCGGGGAGCTGTTTTTT. Encoded protein: CASSPGSGGRDSTGELFF.

This chain links TRBV11-2 with TRBJ1-4; 7 nucleotides agree with TRBD1. V shed 4 bases and J 2 bases; nucleotides not matched to a gene: 4. The CDR3 totals 15 residues. Germline V gives CDR1 SGHAT, CDR2 FQNNGV. The CDR3: CASSSQGGTNEKLFF. In DNA form, the CDR3 reads TGTGCCAGCAGCTCGCAGGGGGGCACTAATGAAAAACTGTTTTTT.

This clone was seen only a few times. The CDR3 nucleotides read TGTGCCAGCAGTCCCCTCGGGACAGACTCTGGAAACACCATATATTTT. Translating it yields CASSPLGTDSGNTIYF. The rearrangement uses TRBV28 and TRBJ1-3, with 7 nucleotides matching TRBD1. Germline V gene lookup returns CDR1 MDHEN and CDR2 SYDVKM. The CDR3 extends over 16 amino acids. Unmatched junction bases numbered 7, after V lost 5 bases and J lost 0 bases.

The chain joins TRBV2 to TRBJ1-1, with D unclear. CDR3 size: 13 residues. V dropped 3 bases and J dropped 8 bases, with 13 bases sitting between them. The germline V gene encodes CDR1 SNHLY and CDR2 FYNNEI. CDR3 sequence (DNA): TGTGCCAGCAGTGAGCCTCGAAAGCAAGAAGCTTTCTTT. Amino acids: CASSEPRKQEAFF. Looking up the rest from reference TRBV2 and TRBJ1-1 gives the full variable domain: EPEVTQTPSHQVTQMGQEVILRCVPISNHLYFYWYRQILGQKVEFLVSFYNNEISEKSEIFDDQFSVERPDGSNFTLKIRSTKLEDSAMYFCASSEPRKQEAFFGQGTRLTVV.

A word on this clone: One junction end disagrees with the germline gene, perhaps due to a read error. The V call is TRBV15, the J call TRBJ2-1, with TRBD2 identical over 8 bases. The CDR3 spans 15 residues. CDR1 and CDR2 from the germline V gene are LNHNV and YYDKDF (reference sequence). CDR3: CATTRSGGSYNEQFF. As DNA, the CDR3 is TGTGCCACCACCAGAAGCGGGGGTTCCTACAATGAGCAGTTCTTC.

This chain connects TRBV7-9 to TRBJ2-4, with D tentatively TRBD2 (5 bases). The V gene's germline CDR1 is SEHNR and CDR2 FQNEAQ (reference sequence). This CDR3 has 14 amino acids. Trimming took 5 bases from V and 6 from J, leaving 14 bases between them. CDR3 coding DNA: TGTGCCAGCAGCCTTAGCGCGCCCCTAAACATTCAGTACTTC. It specifies CASSLSAPLNIQYF. Full variable domain (rest looked up from reference TRBV7-9 and TRBJ2-4): DTGVSQNPRHKITKRGQNVTFRCDPISEHNRLYWYRQTLGQGPEFLTYFQNEAQLEKSRLLSDRFSAERPKGSFSTLEIQRTEQGDSAMYLCASSLSAPLNIQYFGAGTRLSVL.